This is a list of T cell receptor beta chains from one sample in a study of cytomegalovirus exposure and HLA in healthy donors. Profiling relied on immunoSEQ multiplex PCR, and the TCRdb table lists in-frame clones only, not all of them. In the table there are around 300,000 clones, 88% of which are singletons. Sequencing was performed on PBMCs. These receptors were collected from a man aged 25-40 years in good health and CMV-seronegative. The CDR3 runs from the conserved cysteine through the conserved F or W. D genes are given only for firm matches. Size is stated for part of the rows, as once, few or many counts, or as a class when the clone is expanded.

d_call: -; j_call: TRBJ2-7; v_call: TRBV7-9; clone_size: -; cdr3_length: 14; cdr3_nt: TGTGCCAGCAGCATAGCTTTCTCGGGGTACGAGCAGTACTTC; cdr3_aa: CASSIAFSGYEQYF
d_call: -; j_call: TRBJ1-1; v_call: TRBV5-1; clone_size: once; cdr3_length: 13; cdr3_nt: TGCGCCAGCAGCTTGGCCCCTAGGACTGAAGCTTTCTTT; cdr3_aa: CASSLAPRTEAFF
d_call: -; j_call: TRBJ2-5; v_call: TRBV29-1; clone_size: -; cdr3_length: 13; cdr3_nt: TGCAGCGTTTTCTATCCCATCGGGGAGACCCAGTACTTC; cdr3_aa: CSVFYPIGETQYF
d_call: -; j_call: TRBJ2-1; v_call: TRBV5-6; clone_size: -; cdr3_length: 13; cdr3_nt: TGTGCCAGCAGCTTGGCCACTTCAGGGGAGCAGTTCTTC; cdr3_aa: CASSLATSGEQFF
d_call: -; j_call: TRBJ1-5; v_call: TRBV7-9; clone_size: -; cdr3_length: 13; cdr3_nt: TGTGCCAGCAGCCCAGGGTTGGGTCAGCCCCAGCATTTT; cdr3_aa: CASSPGLGQPQHF
d_call: TRBD1; j_call: TRBJ1-1; v_call: TRBV6-1; clone_size: -; cdr3_length: 12; cdr3_nt: TGTGCCAGCAGGGGGGACAGGGTGGGAGCTTTCTTT; cdr3_aa: CASRGDRVGAFF
d_call: -; j_call: TRBJ1-4; v_call: TRBV5-1; clone_size: -; cdr3_length: 15; cdr3_nt: TGCGCCAGCAGCTTGGAAGGGGTAGGGGATGAAAAACTGTTTTTT; cdr3_aa: CASSLEGVGDEKLFF
d_call: -; j_call: TRBJ1-1; v_call: TRBV4-1; clone_size: -; cdr3_length: 14; cdr3_nt: TGCGCCAGCAGCCAAGATCTATCGGGGGCTGAAGCTTTCTTT; cdr3_aa: CASSQDLSGAEAFF
d_call: TRBD1; j_call: TRBJ1-2; v_call: TRBV29-1; clone_size: -; cdr3_length: 14; cdr3_nt: TGCAGCGTTCAGTACAGGGGAACCATCTATGGCTACACCTTC; cdr3_aa: CSVQYRGTIYGYTF
d_call: -; j_call: TRBJ1-2; v_call: TRBV6-5; clone_size: -; cdr3_length: 14; cdr3_nt: TGTGCCAGCAGCAAACAAAGACAGAAAGATGGCTACACCTTC; cdr3_aa: CASSKQRQKDGYTF
d_call: -; j_call: TRBJ1-2; v_call: TRBV7-9; clone_size: -; cdr3_length: 13; cdr3_nt: TGTGCCAGCAGCCCTACCAATACCTATGGCTACACCTTC; cdr3_aa: CASSPTNTYGYTF
d_call: -; j_call: TRBJ1-1; v_call: TRBV29-1; clone_size: -; cdr3_length: 14; cdr3_nt: TGCAGCGTTTTTGCACAGAAAATGAACACTGAAGCTTTCTTT; cdr3_aa: CSVFAQKMNTEAFF
d_call: -; j_call: TRBJ1-4; v_call: TRBV18; clone_size: -; cdr3_length: 15; cdr3_nt: TGTGCCAGCTCACCAGGGGCGCCAACTAATGAAAAACTGTTTTTT; cdr3_aa: CASSPGAPTNEKLFF
d_call: -; j_call: TRBJ2-7; v_call: TRBV4-3; clone_size: -; cdr3_length: 15; cdr3_nt: TGCGCCAGCAGCCAAGATTGGACTGGAAACTACGAGCAGTACTTC; cdr3_aa: CASSQDWTGNYEQYF
d_call: TRBD1; j_call: TRBJ1-5; v_call: TRBV10-2; clone_size: -; cdr3_length: 15; cdr3_nt: TGCGCCAGCAGTGAAACAGGGGGCGGGAATCAGCCCCAGCATTTT; cdr3_aa: CASSETGGGNQPQHF
d_call: TRBD2; j_call: TRBJ2-2; v_call: TRBV6-5; clone_size: -; cdr3_length: 15; cdr3_nt: TGTGCCAGCAATCTACTAGCGGGGAACACCGGGGAGCTGTTTTTT; cdr3_aa: CASNLLAGNTGELFF
d_call: -; j_call: TRBJ2-2; v_call: TRBV27; clone_size: -; cdr3_length: 15; cdr3_nt: TGTGCCAGCAGTTTCAAATGGGGCGACACCGGGGAGCTGTTTTTT; cdr3_aa: CASSFKWGDTGELFF
d_call: -; j_call: TRBJ2-7; v_call: TRBV6-1; clone_size: -; cdr3_length: 12; cdr3_nt: TGTGCCAGCAGCCAGAACAGCTACGAGCAGTACTTC; cdr3_aa: CASSQNSYEQYF
d_call: TRBD2; j_call: TRBJ2-1; v_call: TRBV7-8; clone_size: once; cdr3_length: 19; cdr3_nt: TGTGCCAGCAGCCCCAACACCGGGACTAGCGGGGGGATAAAGGGTGAGCAGTTCTTC; cdr3_aa: CASSPNTGTSGGIKGEQFF
d_call: TRBD1; j_call: TRBJ1-1; v_call: TRBV4-1; clone_size: -; cdr3_length: 15; cdr3_nt: TGCGCCAGCAGCCTTACCGACAGGGGAACCACTGAAGCTTTCTTT; cdr3_aa: CASSLTDRGTTEAFF
d_call: TRBD1; j_call: TRBJ1-5; v_call: TRBV2; clone_size: -; cdr3_length: 17; cdr3_nt: TGTGCCAGCAGTGGGGGGACAGGGGGTGTCAGCAATCAGCCCCAGCATTTT; cdr3_aa: CASSGGTGGVSNQPQHF
d_call: -; j_call: TRBJ2-2; v_call: TRBV21-1; clone_size: -; cdr3_length: 12; cdr3_nt: TGTGCCAGCGTAGGGGACACCGGGGAGCTGTTTTTT; cdr3_aa: CASVGDTGELFF
d_call: -; j_call: TRBJ1-4; v_call: TRBV10-2; clone_size: -; cdr3_length: 15; cdr3_nt: TGCGCCAGCAGTGACTTGACAGAGTATAATGAAAAACTGTTTTTT; cdr3_aa: CASSDLTEYNEKLFF
d_call: TRBD1; j_call: TRBJ1-6; v_call: TRBV27; clone_size: -; cdr3_length: 19; cdr3_nt: TGTGCCAGCAGTTCGAACATCGGGACAGTAAGCTCCTATAATTCACCCCTCCACTTT; cdr3_aa: CASSSNIGTVSSYNSPLHF
d_call: -; j_call: TRBJ2-7; v_call: TRBV6-5; clone_size: -; cdr3_length: 14; cdr3_nt: TGTGCCAGCAGTCCCTTCCCGGGACATCGCGAGCAGTACTTC; cdr3_aa: CASSPFPGHREQYF
d_call: TRBD1; j_call: TRBJ2-7; v_call: TRBV5-6; clone_size: -; cdr3_length: 15; cdr3_nt: TGTGCCAGCACCCGACTCCAGGGACAGGGGTACGAGCAGTACTTC; cdr3_aa: CASTRLQGQGYEQYF
d_call: -; j_call: TRBJ1-1; v_call: TRBV6-6; clone_size: once; cdr3_length: 13; cdr3_nt: TGTGCCAGCAGTTACAGGCGGGGCACTGAAGCTTTCTTT; cdr3_aa: CASSYRRGTEAFF
d_call: TRBD2; j_call: TRBJ2-5; v_call: TRBV11-2; clone_size: -; cdr3_length: 16; cdr3_nt: TGTGCCAGCAGCTTAGGAGGTAGCGGGGTTGACGAGACCCAGTACTTC; cdr3_aa: CASSLGGSGVDETQYF
d_call: -; j_call: TRBJ2-3; v_call: TRBV9; clone_size: once; cdr3_length: 17; cdr3_nt: TGTGCCAGCAGCGTACCCCAGGCCGACTATATCACAGATACGCAGTATTTT; cdr3_aa: CASSVPQADYITDTQYF
d_call: TRBD2; j_call: TRBJ2-1; v_call: TRBV5-1; clone_size: -; cdr3_length: 16; cdr3_nt: TGCGCCAGCAGCCCCCCGGCTAGCGGGGCTAACAATGAGCAGTTCTTC; cdr3_aa: CASSPPASGANNEQFF